This T cell receptor (beta chain) emerged from a study of blood T cell repertoires in COVID-19. CDR3 length equals 15 residues. Trimming at V came to 0 bases and at J to 6 bases, leaving 7 bases not matched to a gene. The germline V gene has CDR1 MGHRA and CDR2 YSYEKL. This clone was seen more than once but under ten times. Profiling relied on immunoSEQ multiplex PCR, and the TCRdb table lists in-frame clones only, not all of them. The table has more than 200,000 clones, around 90% seen once. Material: PBMCs or T cells enriched from blood (not recorded which). The receptor's source is a man aged 30 to 45 in a cohort exposed to, infected with or recovered from COVID-19 (not recorded which). The J gene is TRBJ2-7, the V gene TRBV4-1; TRBD1 matches at 8 bases. CDR3 region: CASSQDPGGEGEQYF. The CDR3 DNA is TGCGCCAGCAGCCAAGATCCAGGGGGCGAGGGCGAGCAGTACTTC.